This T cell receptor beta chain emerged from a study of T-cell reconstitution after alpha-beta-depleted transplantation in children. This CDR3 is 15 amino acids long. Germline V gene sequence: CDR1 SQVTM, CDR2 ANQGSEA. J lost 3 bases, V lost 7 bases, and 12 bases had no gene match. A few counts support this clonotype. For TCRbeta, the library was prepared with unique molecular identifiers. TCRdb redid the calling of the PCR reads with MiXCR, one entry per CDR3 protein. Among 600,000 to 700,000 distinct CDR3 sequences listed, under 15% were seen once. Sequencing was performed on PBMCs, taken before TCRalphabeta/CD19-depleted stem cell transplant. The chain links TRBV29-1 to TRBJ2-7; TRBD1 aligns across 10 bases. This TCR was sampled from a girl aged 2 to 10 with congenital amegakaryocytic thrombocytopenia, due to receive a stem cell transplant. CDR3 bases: TGCAGCGCCACCCATGGACAGGGGGGTTACTACGAGCAGTACTTC. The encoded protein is CSATHGQGGYYEQYF.